Reported below is one T cell receptor (beta chain). This sample stems from a study of tumour-infiltrating T cells in Burkitt lymphoma. On the study more broadly: Productive clonality predicted overall and progression-free survival.

Generated by immunoSEQ multiplex PCR, the TCRdb table keeps only in-frame clones and is missing some. The table has about 2,100 clones, about two thirds seen once; the top ten hold around a fifth. Input material: tumor tissue. The source is a human donor with diffuse large B-cell lymphoma.

CDR3 amino acids: CASTPESGGRFNYGYTF. The DNA for the CDR3 is TGTGCCAGTACCCCAGAGTCCGGGGGGCGCTTCAACTATGGCTACACCTTC. The chain joins TRBV19 to TRBJ1-2; D might be TRBD1 (6 bases). The length of the CDR3 is 17 residues. V was cut by 7 bases and J by 2 bases, with 23 bases left in between. Germline CDR1 reads LNHDA; CDR2 reads SQIVND (reference sequence).